This T cell receptor (beta chain) is drawn from a study of blood T cell repertoires in COVID-19. The overall study: The study drew acute and convalescent COVID-19 samples from the United States, Italy and Spain.

This clone appeared a single time. Per germline, CDR1 MNHEY and CDR2 SVGAGI. The V and J ends lost 2 bases and 5 bases, in that order; junction bases with no gene match: 8. The length of the CDR3 is 15 residues. Sequencing used immunoSEQ multiplex PCR; TCRdb keeps in-frame clones, though not all of them. The sample has 70,000 to 80,000 clones, approximately 80% seen once; the top ten hold over 9.5%. The clonotype comes from a human donor in a cohort sampled during active COVID-19. Sequencing was performed on peripheral blood. The gene calls are TRBV6-5 and TRBJ2-7; 8 positions agree with TRBD1. The CDR3 reads CASSYRGGTGDEQYF. The CDR3 DNA reads TGTGCCAGCAGTTACCGGGGCGGGACAGGAGACGAGCAGTACTTC.